This T cell receptor beta chain is drawn from a study of neurological immune-mediated disorders. V lost 1 base to trimming and J lost 3 bases, with 9 bases between them. Germline CDR1 and CDR2: MGHRA and YSYEKL. This CDR3 is built from 15 residues. Time point given: technical triplicate 3. TCRdb passed the 5' RACE reads through MiXCR, listing each CDR3 protein once. The sample has nearly 30,000 distinct CDR3 sequences, roughly a sixth seen once. This clonotype showed up many times. The V and J genes are TRBV4-1 and TRBJ2-2; either TRBD1 or TRBD2 may supply D (5 bases each). This receptor was identified in a female donor with HTLV-1-associated myelopathy (HAM/TSP). Sequencing was carried out using CD4+ T cells from blood. DNA of the CDR3: TGCGCCAGCAGCCAAGCGGGGCCTTACACCGGGGAGCTGTTTTTT. Its protein product is CASSQAGPYTGELFF.